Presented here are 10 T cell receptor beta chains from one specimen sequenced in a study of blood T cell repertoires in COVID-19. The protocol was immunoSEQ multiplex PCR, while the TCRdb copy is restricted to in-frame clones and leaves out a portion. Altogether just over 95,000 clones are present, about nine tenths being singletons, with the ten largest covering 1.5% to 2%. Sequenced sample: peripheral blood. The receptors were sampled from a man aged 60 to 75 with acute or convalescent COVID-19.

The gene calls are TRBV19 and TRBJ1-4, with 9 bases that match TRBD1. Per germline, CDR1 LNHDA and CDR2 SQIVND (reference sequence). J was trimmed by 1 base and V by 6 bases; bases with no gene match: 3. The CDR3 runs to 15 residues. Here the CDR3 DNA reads TGTGCCAGTAGGGGACAGGGAGGAACTAATGAAAAACTGTTTTTT. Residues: CASRGQGGTNEKLFF. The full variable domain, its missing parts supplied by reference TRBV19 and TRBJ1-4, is DGGITQSPKYLFRKEGQNVTLSCEQNLNHDAMYWYRQDPGQGLRLIYYSQIVNDFQKGDIAEGYSVSREKKESFPLTVTSAQKNPTAFYLCASRGQGGTNEKLFFGSGTQLSVL.

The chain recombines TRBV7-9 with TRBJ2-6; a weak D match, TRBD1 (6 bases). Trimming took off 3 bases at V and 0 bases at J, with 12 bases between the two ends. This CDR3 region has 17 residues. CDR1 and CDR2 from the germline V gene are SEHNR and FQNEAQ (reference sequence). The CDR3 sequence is CASSFDRPSSGANVLTF. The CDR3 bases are TGTGCCAGCAGCTTCGACAGGCCGAGCTCTGGGGCCAACGTCCTGACTTTC. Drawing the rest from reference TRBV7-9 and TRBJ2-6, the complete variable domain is DTGVSQNPRHKITKRGQNVTFRCDPISEHNRLYWYRQTLGQGPEFLTYFQNEAQLEKSRLLSDRFSAERPKGSFSTLEIQRTEQGDSAMYLCASSFDRPSSGANVLTFGAGSRLTVL.

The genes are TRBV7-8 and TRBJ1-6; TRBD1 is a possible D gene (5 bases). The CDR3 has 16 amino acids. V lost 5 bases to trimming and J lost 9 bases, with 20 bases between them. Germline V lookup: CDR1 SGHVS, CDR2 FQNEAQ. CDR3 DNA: TGTGCCAGCAGCCTCTTTTCGAAGGACAACGCTTCACCCCTCCACTTT. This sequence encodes CASSLFSKDNASPLHF.

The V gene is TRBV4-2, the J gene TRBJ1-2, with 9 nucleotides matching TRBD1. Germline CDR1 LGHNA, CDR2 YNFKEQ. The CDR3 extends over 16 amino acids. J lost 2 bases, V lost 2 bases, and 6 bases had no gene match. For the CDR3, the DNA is TGTGCCAGCAGCCAACTCGGACAGGGGCGAAACTATGGCTACACCTTC. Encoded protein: CASSQLGQGRNYGYTF.

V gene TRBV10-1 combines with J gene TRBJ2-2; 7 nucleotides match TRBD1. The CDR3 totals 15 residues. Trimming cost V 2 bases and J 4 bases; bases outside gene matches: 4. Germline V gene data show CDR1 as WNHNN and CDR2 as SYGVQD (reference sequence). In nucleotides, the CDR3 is TGCGCCAGCAGTGAGCTGGGACAGCTCACCGGGGAGCTGTTTTTT. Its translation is CASSELGQLTGELFF.

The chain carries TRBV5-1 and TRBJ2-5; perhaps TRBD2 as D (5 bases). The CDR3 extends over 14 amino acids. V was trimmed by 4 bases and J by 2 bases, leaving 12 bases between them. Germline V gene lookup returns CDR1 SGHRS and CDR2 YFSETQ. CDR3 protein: CASSPAGIQETQYF. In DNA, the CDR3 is TGCGCCAGCAGCCCCGCGGGCATACAAGAGACCCAGTACTTC.

CDR3 in DNA: TGTGCCAGCACCTACCAGGGGTTCACTGAAGCTTTCTTT. It codes for CASTYQGFTEAFF. The chain is built from TRBV12-3 or TRBV12-4 and TRBJ1-1; D possibly corresponds to TRBD1 (6 bases). The CDR3 covers 13 residues. Trimming took 7 bases from V and 4 from J, leaving 13 bases between them.

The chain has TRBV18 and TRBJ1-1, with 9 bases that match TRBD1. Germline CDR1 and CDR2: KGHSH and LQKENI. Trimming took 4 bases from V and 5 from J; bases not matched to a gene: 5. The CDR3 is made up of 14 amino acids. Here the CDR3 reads CASSLGQGLTEAFF. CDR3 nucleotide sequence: TGTGCCAGCTCACTAGGACAGGGGCTGACTGAAGCTTTCTTT.

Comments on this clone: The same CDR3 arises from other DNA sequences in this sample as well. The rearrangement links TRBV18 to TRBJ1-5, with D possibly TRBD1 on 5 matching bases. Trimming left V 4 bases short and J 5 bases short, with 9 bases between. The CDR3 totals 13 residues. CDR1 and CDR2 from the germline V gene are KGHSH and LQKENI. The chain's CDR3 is CASSQGLDQPQHF. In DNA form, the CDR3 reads TGTGCCAGCTCACAGGGACTGGATCAGCCCCAGCATTTT. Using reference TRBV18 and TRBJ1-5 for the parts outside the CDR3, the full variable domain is NAGVMQNPRHLVRRRGQEARLRCSPMKGHSHVYWYRQLPEEGLKFMVYLQKENIIDESGMPKERFSAEFPKEGPSILRIQQVVRGDSAAYFCASSQGLDQPQHFGDGTRLSIL.

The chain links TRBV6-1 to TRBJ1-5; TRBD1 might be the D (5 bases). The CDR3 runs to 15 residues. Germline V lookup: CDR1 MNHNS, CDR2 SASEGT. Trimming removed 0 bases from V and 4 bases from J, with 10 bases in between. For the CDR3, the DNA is TGTGCCAGCAGTGAAGCGGGACTGGGAAATCAGCCCCAGCATTTT. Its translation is CASSEAGLGNQPQHF.